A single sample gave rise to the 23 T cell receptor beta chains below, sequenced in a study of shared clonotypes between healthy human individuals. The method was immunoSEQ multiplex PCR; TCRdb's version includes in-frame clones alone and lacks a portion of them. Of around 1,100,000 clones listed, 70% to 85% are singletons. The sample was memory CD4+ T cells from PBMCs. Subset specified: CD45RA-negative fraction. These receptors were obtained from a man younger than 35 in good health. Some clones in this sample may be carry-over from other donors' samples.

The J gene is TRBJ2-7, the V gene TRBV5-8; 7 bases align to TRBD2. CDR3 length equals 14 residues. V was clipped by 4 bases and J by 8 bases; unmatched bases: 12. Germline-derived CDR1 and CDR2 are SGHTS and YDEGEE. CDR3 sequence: CASSPRVAGGKQYF. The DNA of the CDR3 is TGTGCCAGCAGCCCTAGGGTAGCGGGCGGGAAGCAGTACTTC.

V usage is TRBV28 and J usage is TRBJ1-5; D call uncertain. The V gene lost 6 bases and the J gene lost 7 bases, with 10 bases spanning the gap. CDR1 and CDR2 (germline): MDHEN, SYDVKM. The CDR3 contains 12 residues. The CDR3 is CASRPQGQPQHF. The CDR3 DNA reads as TGTGCCAGCAGACCTCAAGGGCAGCCCCAGCATTTT.

The DNA of the CDR3 is TGTGCCAGCAGCCAACGAAGGGGGGAAAAACTGTTTTTT. This sequence encodes CASSQRRGEKLFF. The genes are TRBV27 and TRBJ1-4; a possible D gene is TRBD1 (6 bases). The germline gives CDR1 MNHEY, CDR2 SMNVEV (reference sequence). This CDR3 region has 13 residues. V lost 6 bases and J lost 8, with 13 bases in between. The complete variable domain, with remaining parts taken from reference TRBV27 and TRBJ1-4, reads EAQVTQNPRYLITVTGKKLTVTCSQNMNHEYMSWYRQDPGLGLRQIYYSMNVEVTDKGDVPEGYKVSRKEKRNFPLILESPSPNQTSLYFCASSQRRGEKLFFGSGTQLSVL.

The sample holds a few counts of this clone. The CDR3 reads CASSLGPRENTEAFF. CDR3 coding DNA: TGCGCCAGCAGCTTGGGTCCCAGGGAGAACACTGAAGCTTTCTTT. The chain employs TRBV5-1 and TRBJ1-1; D is perhaps TRBD1 (5 bases). Germline lookup yields CDR1 SGHRS and CDR2 YFSETQ. The CDR3 length is 15 residues. The ends were cut back, 0 bases at V and 1 base at J, with 10 bases in the middle. Variable domain in full (rest from reference TRBV5-1 and TRBJ1-1): KAGVTQTPRYLIKTRGQQVTLSCSPISGHRSVSWYQQTPGQGLQFLFEYFSETQRNKGNFPGRFSGRQFSNSRSEMNVSTLELGDSALYLCASSLGPRENTEAFFGQGTRLTVV.

CDR3 protein: CASSPDQGAFF. The CDR3, as DNA: TGTGCCAGCTCCCCGGACCAAGGAGCTTTCTTT. The chain carries TRBV18 and TRBJ1-1; D is ambiguous. The ends were cut back, 6 bases at V and 10 bases at J, with 12 bases in the middle. This CDR3 has 11 amino acids. From germline, CDR1 is KGHSH and CDR2 LQKENI.

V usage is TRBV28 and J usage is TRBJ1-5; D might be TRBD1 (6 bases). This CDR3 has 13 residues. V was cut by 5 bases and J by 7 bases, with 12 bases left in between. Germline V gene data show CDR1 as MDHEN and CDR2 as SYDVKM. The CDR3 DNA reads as TGTGCCAGCAGTAAAGGGGGGCGACAGCCCCAGCATTTT. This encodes CASSKGGRQPQHF. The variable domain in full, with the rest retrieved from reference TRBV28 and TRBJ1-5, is DVKVTQSSRYLVKRTGEKVFLECVQDMDHENMFWYRQDPGLGLRLIYFSYDVKMKEKGDIPEGYSVSREKKERFSLILESASTNQTSMYLCASSKGGRQPQHFGDGTRLSIL.

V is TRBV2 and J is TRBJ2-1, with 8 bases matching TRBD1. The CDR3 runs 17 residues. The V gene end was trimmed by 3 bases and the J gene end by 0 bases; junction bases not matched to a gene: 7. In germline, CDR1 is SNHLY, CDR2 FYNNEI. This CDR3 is CASSEMAGGDSYNEQFF. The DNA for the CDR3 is TGTGCCAGCAGTGAGATGGCAGGGGGCGACTCCTACAATGAGCAGTTCTTC.

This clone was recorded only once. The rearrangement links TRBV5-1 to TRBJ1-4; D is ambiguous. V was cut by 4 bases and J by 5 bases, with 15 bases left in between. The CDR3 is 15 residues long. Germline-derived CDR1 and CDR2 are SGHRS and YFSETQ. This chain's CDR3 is CASSEKGQANEKLFF. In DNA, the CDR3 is TGCGCCAGCAGCGAGAAGGGTCAGGCGAATGAAAAACTGTTTTTT.

CDR3 sequence (DNA): TGTGCCAGCAGCTCCTATTCAGGGGGGGCTCAGCCCCAGCATTTT. As protein: CASSSYSGGAQPQHF. V and J are TRBV7-2 and TRBJ1-5; 7 nucleotides agree with TRBD1. Trimming took 4 bases from V and 6 from J; bases not matched to a gene: 9. Germline CDR1 reads SGHTA; CDR2 reads FQGNSA. The CDR3 consists of 15 residues. The entire variable domain, with the rest obtained from reference TRBV7-2 and TRBJ1-5, is as follows: GAGVSQSPSNKVTEKGKDVELRCDPISGHTALYWYRQSLGQGLEFLIYFQGNSAPDKSGLPSDRFSAERTGGSVSTLTIQRTQQEDSAVYLCASSSYSGGAQPQHFGDGTRLSIL.

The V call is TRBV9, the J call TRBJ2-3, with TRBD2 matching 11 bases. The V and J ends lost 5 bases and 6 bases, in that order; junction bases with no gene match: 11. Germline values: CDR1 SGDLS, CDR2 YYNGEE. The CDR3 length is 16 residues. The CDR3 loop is CASSGTSGLGGDTQYF. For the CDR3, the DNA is TGTGCCAGCAGTGGGACTAGCGGCCTTGGGGGCGATACGCAGTATTTT.

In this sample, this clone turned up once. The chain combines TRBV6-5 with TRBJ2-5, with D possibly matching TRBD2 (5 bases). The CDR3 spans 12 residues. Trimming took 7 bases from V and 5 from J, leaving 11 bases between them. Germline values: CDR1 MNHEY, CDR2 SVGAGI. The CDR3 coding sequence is TGTGCCAGCACGGGCTTAGCGGAGACCCAGTACTTC. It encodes CASTGLAETQYF.

The CDR3 sequence: CASSLVVGSRRGYNEQFF. Here the CDR3 DNA reads TGTGCCAGCAGCTTAGTTGTGGGGAGCCGACGAGGCTACAATGAGCAGTTCTTC. The gene calls are TRBV7-6 and TRBJ2-1; perhaps TRBD2 as D (5 bases). Germline V CDR1 and CDR2: SGHVS, FNYEAQ. Trimming took 1 base from V and 3 from J, leaving 19 bases between them. The CDR3 is 18 residues long.

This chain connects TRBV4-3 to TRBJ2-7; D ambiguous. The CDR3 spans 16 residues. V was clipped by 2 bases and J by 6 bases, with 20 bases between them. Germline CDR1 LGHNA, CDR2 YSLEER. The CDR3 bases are TGCGCCAGCAGCCAATCATACTTCCTCCGAGTTGGCGAGCAGTACTTC. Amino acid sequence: CASSQSYFLRVGEQYF.

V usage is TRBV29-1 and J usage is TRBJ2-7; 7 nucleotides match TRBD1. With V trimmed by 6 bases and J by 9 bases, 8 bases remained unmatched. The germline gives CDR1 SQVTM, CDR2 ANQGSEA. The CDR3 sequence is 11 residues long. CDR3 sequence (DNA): TGCAGCGTCGGACAGGAGAAAAGGCAGTACTTC. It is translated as CSVGQEKRQYF.

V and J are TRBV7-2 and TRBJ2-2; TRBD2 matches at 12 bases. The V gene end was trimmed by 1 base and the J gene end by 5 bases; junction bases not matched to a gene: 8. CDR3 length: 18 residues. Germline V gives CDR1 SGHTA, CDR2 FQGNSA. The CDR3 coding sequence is TGTGCCAGCAGCTTAGGTCCCCCCGGGACTAGCGGGACCGGGGAGCTGTTTTTT. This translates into CASSLGPPGTSGTGELFF.

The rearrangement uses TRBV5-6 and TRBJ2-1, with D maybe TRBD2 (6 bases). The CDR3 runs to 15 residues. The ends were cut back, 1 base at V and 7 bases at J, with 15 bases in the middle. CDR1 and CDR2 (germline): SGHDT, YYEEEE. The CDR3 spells CASSLLTSRGNEQFF. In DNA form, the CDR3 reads TGTGCCAGCAGCTTGTTAACTAGCCGGGGGAATGAGCAGTTCTTC.

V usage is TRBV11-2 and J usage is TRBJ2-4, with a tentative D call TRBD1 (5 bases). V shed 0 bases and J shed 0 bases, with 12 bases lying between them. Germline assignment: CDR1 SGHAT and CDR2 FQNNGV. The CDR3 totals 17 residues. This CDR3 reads CASSLELGRAAKNIQYF. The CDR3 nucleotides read TGTGCCAGCAGCTTAGAATTGGGCAGGGCAGCCAAAAACATTCAGTACTTC.

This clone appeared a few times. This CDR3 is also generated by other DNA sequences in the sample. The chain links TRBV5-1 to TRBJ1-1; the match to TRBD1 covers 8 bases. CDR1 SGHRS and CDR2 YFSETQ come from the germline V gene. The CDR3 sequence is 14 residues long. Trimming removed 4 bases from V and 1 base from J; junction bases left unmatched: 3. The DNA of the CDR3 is TGCGCCAGCAGCCCGGGGACAGGGAACACTGAAGCTTTCTTT. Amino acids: CASSPGTGNTEAFF.

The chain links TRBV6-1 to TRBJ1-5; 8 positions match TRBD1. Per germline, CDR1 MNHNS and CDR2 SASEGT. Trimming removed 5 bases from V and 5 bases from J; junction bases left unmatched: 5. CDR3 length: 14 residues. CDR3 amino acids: CASSPRGQDQPQHF. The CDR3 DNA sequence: TGTGCCAGCAGTCCCAGGGGGCAGGATCAGCCCCAGCATTTT.

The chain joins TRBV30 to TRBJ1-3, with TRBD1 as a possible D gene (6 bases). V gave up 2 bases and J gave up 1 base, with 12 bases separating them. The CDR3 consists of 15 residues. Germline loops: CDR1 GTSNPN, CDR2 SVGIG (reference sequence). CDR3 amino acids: CAWSRGTPSGNTIYF. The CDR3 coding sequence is TGTGCCTGGAGTCGAGGGACACCTTCTGGAAACACCATATATTTT.

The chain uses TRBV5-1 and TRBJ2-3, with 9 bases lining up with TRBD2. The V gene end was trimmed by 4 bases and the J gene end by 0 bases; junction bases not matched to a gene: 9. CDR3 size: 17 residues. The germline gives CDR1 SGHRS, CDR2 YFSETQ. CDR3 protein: CASSPPTSGSSTDTQYF. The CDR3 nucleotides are TGCGCCAGCAGCCCGCCCACTAGCGGGTCCAGCACAGATACGCAGTATTTT.

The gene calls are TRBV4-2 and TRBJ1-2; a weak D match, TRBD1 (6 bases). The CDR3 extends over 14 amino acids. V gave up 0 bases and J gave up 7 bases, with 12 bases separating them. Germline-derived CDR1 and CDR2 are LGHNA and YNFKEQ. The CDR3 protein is CASSQDIGGVGYTF. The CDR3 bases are TGTGCCAGCAGCCAAGATATAGGGGGTGTTGGCTACACCTTC.

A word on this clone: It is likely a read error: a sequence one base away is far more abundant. The CDR3 sequence is CASSVSSGNTIYF. CDR3 nucleotide sequence: TGTGCCAGCAGCGTGAGCTCTGGAAACACCATATATTTT. This chain links TRBV7-3 with TRBJ1-3, with unresolved D. Per the germline V gene, CDR1 is SGHTA and CDR2 is FQGTGA. This CDR3 is 13 amino acids long. V lost 5 bases and J 0 bases, leaving 5 bases between the germline ends. Based on the CDR3 plus reference TRBV7-3 and TRBJ1-3, the full variable domain is GAGVSQTPSNKVTEKGKYVELRCDPISGHTALYWYRQSLGQGPEFLIYFQGTGAADDSGLPNDRFFAVRPEGSVSTLKIQRTERGDSAVYLCASSVSSGNTIYFGEGSWLTVV.